This passage covers 29 T cell receptor beta chains from one sample sequenced in a study of blood T cell repertoires in COVID-19. Here immunoSEQ multiplex PCR was the method, and the copy in TCRdb shows in-frame clones only, minus some. The sample holds more than 250,000 clones, approximately 86% seen once. Source material: PBMCs or T cells enriched from blood (not recorded which). These receptors originate from a woman aged 18-35 years who had recovered from COVID-19.

CDR3 sequence: CASSPALAGYNEQFF. The CDR3 DNA follows: TGTGCCAGCAGCCCCGCACTAGCGGGATACAATGAGCAGTTCTTC. V usage is TRBV7-7 and J usage is TRBJ2-1, with 10 bases aligning to TRBD2. The ends lost 5 bases at V and 4 bases at J; junction bases unmatched: 5. Germline-derived CDR1 and CDR2 are SSHAT and FNYEAQ (reference sequence). CDR3 length: 15 amino acids.

The J gene is TRBJ2-1, the V gene TRBV6-2 or TRBV6-3, with 10 bases lining up with TRBD2. Per germline, CDR1 MNHEY and CDR2 SVGEGT. V lost 5 bases to trimming and J lost 4 bases; unmatched junction nucleotides: 2. The CDR3 spans 14 residues. CDR3 bases: TGTGCCAGCAGTCTAGCGGGAGAATACAATGAGCAGTTCTTC. This encodes CASSLAGEYNEQFF.

The V and J genes are TRBV10-3 and TRBJ1-5; 7 bases align to TRBD1. From germline, CDR1 is ENHRY and CDR2 SYGVKD. After removal of 0 bases from V and 2 bases from J, the junction contained 1 base not matched to a gene. The CDR3 has 15 amino acids. The CDR3 here is CAISESDRGNQPQHF. DNA of the CDR3: TGTGCCATCAGTGAGTCCGACAGGGGCAATCAGCCCCAGCATTTT.

This rearrangement joins TRBV11-2 to TRBJ2-1; weak D call: TRBD1 (6 bases). The V gene lost 4 bases and the J gene lost 3 bases, with 16 bases spanning the gap. Per the germline V gene, CDR1 is SGHAT and CDR2 is FQNNGV. The CDR3 extends over 16 amino acids. The CDR3 nucleotides are TGTGCCAGCAGCTCTCCTTACAGGGCCATCTACAATGAGCAGTTCTTC. This translates into CASSSPYRAIYNEQFF.

The V call is TRBV19, the J call TRBJ2-3; tentative D call: TRBD2 (6 bases). Per germline, CDR1 LNHDA and CDR2 SQIVND (reference sequence). The CDR3 loop spans 17 amino acids. V was shortened by 2 bases and J by 1 base, with 16 bases between the two germline ends. CDR3: CASSISSREAGTDTQYF. The CDR3 DNA reads as TGTGCCAGTAGTATATCTTCGAGGGAGGCAGGCACAGATACGCAGTATTTT.

The J gene is TRBJ2-2, the V gene TRBV9; 8 bases match TRBD1. After removal of 0 bases from V and 6 bases from J, the junction contained 13 bases not matched to a gene. CDR1 and CDR2 (germline): SGDLS, YYNGEE. CDR3 length: 18 amino acids. This CDR3 is CASSVVQGAHVGAGELFF. CDR3 coding DNA: TGTGCCAGCAGCGTAGTGCAGGGGGCGCATGTTGGGGCCGGGGAGCTGTTTTTT.

This clone was picked up a small number of times. CDR3 region: CASSLEAGLLNQPQHF. The CDR3 DNA follows: TGTGCCAGCAGCTTGGAGGCAGGCCTATTAAATCAGCCCCAGCATTTT. The rearrangement joins TRBV5-5 to TRBJ1-5; D is ambiguous. Germline V gene data show CDR1 as SGHKS and CDR2 as YYEKEE (reference sequence). V was clipped by 0 bases and J by 4 bases, with 14 bases between them. CDR3 length: 16 residues. Based on the CDR3 plus reference TRBV5-5 and TRBJ1-5, the full variable domain is DAGVTQSPTHLIKTRGQQVTLRCSPISGHKSVSWYQQVLGQGPQFIFQYYEKEERGRGNFPDRFSARQFPNYSSELNVNALLLGDSALYLCASSLEAGLLNQPQHFGDGTRLSIL.

The V call is TRBV6-2 or TRBV6-3, the J call TRBJ1-1; D is perhaps TRBD1 (5 bases). The CDR3 totals 14 residues. The germline V and J ends were trimmed by 2 bases and 1 base, with 8 bases remaining between them. Looked up from germline, CDR1 is MNHEY and CDR2 is SVGEGT. CDR3 in amino acids: CASSYRGENTEAFF. As DNA, the CDR3 is TGTGCCAGCAGTTACCGGGGGGAGAACACTGAAGCTTTCTTT.

This rearrangement joins TRBV19 to TRBJ1-1; 7 bases match TRBD1. Trimming cost V 7 bases and J 4 bases; bases outside gene matches: 9. The CDR3 runs 14 residues. The germline gives CDR1 LNHDA, CDR2 SQIVND (reference sequence). The CDR3 is CASMLLAGGTEAFF. The CDR3 nucleotides read TGTGCCAGTATGCTACTGGCAGGGGGCACTGAAGCTTTCTTT.

This chain uses TRBV27 with TRBJ2-1; D is perhaps TRBD1 (6 bases). This CDR3 has 13 residues. Germline V lookup: CDR1 MNHEY, CDR2 SMNVEV (reference sequence). Between the trimmed V and J ends, which lost 6 bases and 7 bases, there was a span of 13 bases. The CDR3 DNA is TGTGCCAGCAGCAACAGGGTGCGTAATGAGCAGTTCTTC. Translated, it gives CASSNRVRNEQFF.

The chain joins TRBV5-1 to TRBJ1-4; TRBD1 matches at 8 bases. This CDR3 has 19 residues. Losses at the gene ends were 0 bases for V and 1 base for J; bases not matched to a gene: 11. Germline V gene lookup returns CDR1 SGHRS and CDR2 YFSETQ. The DNA of the CDR3 is TGCGCCAGCAGCTTGGTTCCCGGGACAGGTGATGGAACTAATGAAAAACTGTTTTTT. Translating gives CASSLVPGTGDGTNEKLFF.

The chain joins TRBV5-6 to TRBJ2-1; 8 bases agree with TRBD1. From germline, CDR1 is SGHDT and CDR2 YYEEEE. The CDR3 runs 17 residues. Trimming took 2 bases from V and 3 from J; bases not matched to a gene: 10. In nucleotides, the CDR3 is TGTGCCAGCAGCTTCACCCAGGGGGCGTTTTTCTACAATGAGCAGTTCTTC. Encoded protein: CASSFTQGAFFYNEQFF.

V usage is TRBV29-1 and J usage is TRBJ2-3; 10 bases map to TRBD1. From germline, CDR1 is SQVTM and CDR2 ANQGSEA. The trim removed 0 bases at V and 4 bases at J, leaving 13 bases unmatched. The length of the CDR3 is 18 residues. In DNA form, the CDR3 reads TGCAGCGTTGAAGACAGACAGGGGGCGATAAGGAAGGCAGATACGCAGTATTTT. Translating it yields CSVEDRQGAIRKADTQYF.

The genes are TRBV28 and TRBJ2-2, with 9 bases that match TRBD1. The junction had 0 bases not matched to a gene; V was cut back by 2 bases and J by 5 bases. The CDR3 is 14 residues long. The germline gives CDR1 MDHEN, CDR2 SYDVKM. Here the CDR3 reads CASSLDRGTGELFF. Written as DNA, the CDR3 is TGTGCCAGCAGTTTAGACAGGGGGACCGGGGAGCTGTTTTTT.

The chain recombines TRBV2 with TRBJ2-7; 7 nucleotides align to TRBD1. Unmatched junction bases numbered 7, after V lost 6 bases and J lost 2 bases. This CDR3 spans 14 amino acids. Germline V CDR1 and CDR2: SNHLY, FYNNEI. This CDR3 is CASRGGLLAYEQYF. CDR3 sequence (DNA): TGTGCCAGCAGAGGGGGCTTACTTGCCTACGAGCAGTACTTC.

This clone was seen a single time. The chain employs TRBV9 and TRBJ1-1; D call uncertain. This CDR3 has 12 amino acids. Germline V gene lookup returns CDR1 SGDLS and CDR2 YYNGEE. Trimming shortened V by 0 bases and J by 6 bases, and 6 bases separated the two germline ends. CDR3 protein: CASSVGGPEAFF. The CDR3 DNA follows: TGTGCCAGCAGCGTAGGAGGGCCTGAAGCTTTCTTT.

The chain uses TRBV9 and TRBJ1-2; 7 nucleotides agree with TRBD1. Germline CDR1 reads SGDLS; CDR2 reads YYNGEE. Trimming took 0 bases from V and 6 from J; bases not matched to a gene: 5. This CDR3 spans 14 amino acids. Here the CDR3 DNA reads TGTGCCAGCAGCGTAGCGTACACAGGGGATGGCTACACCTTC. It codes for CASSVAYTGDGYTF.

In this sample, this clone is medium-sized (0.01 to 0.1%). The rearrangement links TRBV7-9 to TRBJ2-7, with 14 bases matching TRBD2. The germline gives CDR1 SEHNR, CDR2 FQNEAQ (reference sequence). The CDR3 is 16 amino acids. The V and J ends lost 6 bases and 5 bases, in that order; junction bases with no gene match: 9. The CDR3 DNA sequence: TGTGCCAGCAGTAAGACAGGGGGACTAGCGGGAGACGAGCAGTACTTC. Translation gives CASSKTGGLAGDEQYF.

The gene calls are TRBV19 and TRBJ2-1, with 9 bases identical to TRBD2. This CDR3 is 16 amino acids long. Germline CDR1 LNHDA, CDR2 SQIVND (reference sequence). Unmatched junction bases numbered 5, after V lost 1 base and J lost 4 bases. CDR3 residues: CASSIVGGRVYNEQFF. In nucleotides, the CDR3 is TGTGCCAGTAGTATAGTAGGCGGGAGGGTTTACAATGAGCAGTTCTTC. The variable domain in full, with the rest retrieved from reference TRBV19 and TRBJ2-1, is DGGITQSPKYLFRKEGQNVTLSCEQNLNHDAMYWYRQDPGQGLRLIYYSQIVNDFQKGDIAEGYSVSREKKESFPLTVTSAQKNPTAFYLCASSIVGGRVYNEQFFGPGTRLTVL.

The chain links TRBV3-1 (or the pseudogene TRBV3-2) to TRBJ2-5; 8 nucleotides match TRBD2. Germline CDR1 and CDR2: LGHDT and YNNKEL (reference sequence). V shed 2 bases, J shed 5 bases, and the junction held 13 bases outside the gene matches. This CDR3 contains 17 residues. The CDR3 loop reads CASSQQSSGRGEETQYF. The CDR3, as DNA: TGTGCCAGCAGCCAACAATCATCCGGGCGGGGGGAGGAGACCCAGTACTTC.

CDR3 residues: CASSSRLAGVDEQYF. Written as DNA, the CDR3 is TGTGCCAGCAGCTCCCGACTAGCGGGAGTGGACGAGCAGTACTTC. The chain couples TRBV7-9 to TRBJ2-7; 12 bases line up with TRBD2. Trimming removed 4 bases from V and 5 bases from J; junction bases left unmatched: 6. Germline assignment: CDR1 SEHNR and CDR2 FQNEAQ (reference sequence). The CDR3 is 15 residues long.

The genes are TRBV11-2 and TRBJ1-2, with 7 bases fitting TRBD1. The CDR3 covers 16 residues. After removal of 8 bases from V and 5 bases from J, the junction contained 17 bases not matched to a gene. Germline V gene sequence: CDR1 SGHAT, CDR2 FQNNGV. The CDR3 loop reads CASGNYRGPRSYGYTF. The CDR3 DNA reads TGTGCCAGCGGAAACTACAGGGGTCCGCGATCATATGGCTACACCTTC.

The gene calls are TRBV7-9 and TRBJ2-7; TRBD2 agrees at 8 bases. V lost 3 bases to trimming and J lost 2 bases; unmatched junction nucleotides: 3. CDR1 and CDR2 (germline): SEHNR, FQNEAQ (reference sequence). This CDR3 contains 14 residues. CDR3 DNA: TGTGCCAGCAGCTTCGGACTAGCCGCCTACGAGCAGTACTTC. This gives the protein CASSFGLAAYEQYF.

The V call is TRBV30, the J call TRBJ1-1; TRBD1 aligns across 8 bases. CDR3 size: 13 residues. Germline assignment: CDR1 GTSNPN and CDR2 SVGIG (reference sequence). Trimming took 0 bases from V and 10 from J; bases not matched to a gene: 7. This chain's CDR3 is CAWSVQGTGRAFF. CDR3 bases: TGTGCCTGGAGTGTCCAGGGGACAGGAAGAGCTTTCTTT.

The chain links TRBV5-4 to TRBJ2-2, with 13 positions matching TRBD2. Germline CDR1 reads SGHNT; CDR2 reads YYREEE (reference sequence). Germline trimming cut 5 bases from V and 4 bases from J; bases unmatched to any gene: 8. The CDR3 covers 17 residues. CDR3 amino acids: CASRRLAGGLITGELFF. Here the CDR3 DNA reads TGTGCCAGCAGAAGACTAGCGGGAGGCCTCATCACCGGGGAGCTGTTTTTT.

The chain is built from TRBV3-1 (or the pseudogene TRBV3-2) and TRBJ1-1; TRBD1 matches 10 bases. Trimming cost V 4 bases and J 4 bases; bases outside gene matches: 6. The CDR3 contains 15 residues. Germline-derived CDR1 and CDR2 are LGHDT and YNNKEL (reference sequence). CDR3 residues: CASSLGGQGRTEAFF. DNA for the CDR3: TGTGCCAGCAGCCTGGGGGGACAGGGGCGCACTGAAGCTTTCTTT.

The chain uses TRBV19 and TRBJ1-4; maybe TRBD1 (6 bases). Trimming cost V 0 bases and J 3 bases, with 20 bases left between them. This CDR3 contains 19 residues. Germline V gene lookup returns CDR1 LNHDA and CDR2 SQIVND (reference sequence). The CDR3 bases are TGTGCCAGTAGTATAGATTTGGGGTATACCCCAGGGGCTAATGAAAAACTGTTTTTT. It yields the protein CASSIDLGYTPGANEKLFF.

This clone has just a few counts. This chain connects TRBV28 to TRBJ2-7, with 7 bases fitting TRBD2. This CDR3 comprises 16 residues. CDR1 and CDR2 (germline): MDHEN, SYDVKM. V gave up 6 bases and J gave up 7 bases; unmatched junction bases: 18. CDR3 residues: CASSLLLGLVRQEQYF. Here the CDR3 DNA reads TGTGCCAGCAGCCTTCTCCTTGGACTAGTTCGGCAAGAGCAGTACTTC.

The chain is built from TRBV6-2 or TRBV6-3 and TRBJ1-1; D ambiguous. V was shortened by 5 bases and J by 7 bases, with 14 bases between the two germline ends. Germline CDR1 MNHEY, CDR2 SVGEGT. The CDR3 loop spans 13 amino acids. CDR3 sequence reads: CASSRGTDGEAFF. Written as DNA, the CDR3 is TGTGCCAGCAGTCGCGGAACCGACGGTGAAGCTTTCTTT.